Below, 4 T cell receptor beta chains from the same sample are listed, as sequenced in a study of cytomegalovirus exposure and HLA in healthy donors. Repertoires were generated with immunoSEQ multiplex PCR, while TCRdb's copy carries only in-frame clones and drops some. Of over 200,000 clones listed, around nine tenths are singletons. The sequencing sample was made of PBMCs. These receptors originate from a young woman in good health and CMV-seronegative.

The V call is TRBV5-6, the J call TRBJ2-2; a possible D gene is TRBD2 (5 bases). This CDR3 is built from 15 residues. V lost 0 bases and J lost 6, with 12 bases in between. Germline V gene lookup returns CDR1 SGHDT and CDR2 YYEEEE. The CDR3 loop reads CASSLALGGAGELFF. In DNA, the CDR3 is TGTGCCAGCAGCTTGGCCCTAGGAGGCGCCGGGGAGCTGTTTTTT.

V usage is TRBV29-1 and J usage is TRBJ2-7; D is possibly TRBD1 (5 bases). Per germline, CDR1 SQVTM and CDR2 ANQGSEA. Trimming shortened V by 6 bases and J by 5 bases, and 11 bases separated the two germline ends. The CDR3 contains 11 residues. DNA of the CDR3: TGCAGCGTAGGTCAGGGAAACGAGCAGTACTTC. It codes for CSVGQGNEQYF.

V gene TRBV18 combines with J gene TRBJ2-7; TRBD2 matches at 11 bases. The CDR3 runs 16 residues. Germline assignment: CDR1 KGHSH and CDR2 LQKENI. Losses at the gene ends were 1 base for V and 1 base for J; bases not matched to a gene: 3. The CDR3, as DNA: TGTGCCAGCTCACCACTAGCGGGAGGGCTATCCTACGAGCAGTACTTC. Translated, it gives CASSPLAGGLSYEQYF.

V is TRBV7-9 and J is TRBJ2-3; the D is unclear. Trimming cost V 1 base and J 6 bases, with 8 bases left between them. This CDR3 has 13 amino acids. CDR1 SEHNR and CDR2 FQNEAQ come from the germline V gene (reference sequence). CDR3 DNA: TGTGCCAGCAGCTTAGACCCGGAGGATACGCAGTATTTT. This codes for CASSLDPEDTQYF.